This TCR beta chain is drawn from a study of cytomegalovirus exposure and HLA in healthy donors (dated by TCRdb to the late 2010s). At the level of the whole study: The roughly 670 repertoires of the first cohort and the 95 to 150 validation repertoires were produced on the same platform, according to a later analysis. The study was designed to test whether signatures of past pathogen exposure could be identified by cataloging public T cell receptors. Along with the roughly 670-subject first cohort, a separate validation cohort of some 130 different subjects was used. High-throughput TCR immunosequencing, statistical association of individual TCRs with disease status, and machine learning were combined to predict cytomegalovirus infection status.

Results and caveats for the whole study, not just this receptor: The study listed around 160 TCR beta chains as associated with cytomegalovirus. While some public TCRs were present in many individuals, most TCR sequences turned up only very rarely across donors. The authors suggested that the approach could potentially be extended to other disease states and immunological phenotypes. A later analysis lacked HLA typing for the validation cohort, so it scored co-occurrence in that cohort across all 120 or so repertoires. A few of the identified cytomegalovirus-associated TCR beta chains were confirmed in vitro to be specific for cytomegalovirus antigens. The classifier was reported to diagnose cytomegalovirus status with high specificity and sensitivity in both the original cohort and the validation cohort. In a later analysis, TCRs clustered in the first cohort were found to also tend to co-occur in the 120 or so validation repertoires, with roughly 93% of cluster scores above 0.

The library was made by the immunoSEQ multiplex PCR assay. In the authors' own workflow: A statistical classification framework was built to diagnose cytomegalovirus status from the catalog of TCR beta chain sequences. The immuneACCESS repertoire file appears here via TCRdb, limited to in-frame rearrangements. These files lack a portion of the clones; in checked studies, under half of the deficit traces to unresolved V genes, and the cause of the others is not known. For V, J and clone size, that table is used; D and trimming come from the DNA. The sample records approximately 150,000 clones, around 84% of which are singletons. The top ten hold just under 9% of the sample. On this clone itself: This receptor's antigen is unknown. Base qualities are not at hand, and no much larger clone is one base apart.

Separate from the roughly 630-subject first cohort, the validation cohort of more than 90 subjects was the group to which the donors belonged. This TCR derives from a man between 18 and 29 years old in good health and CMV-seropositive. Input material: PBMCs.

The DNA is as follows: TGTGCCAGCAGTTTATTGGGAAGGGAGAGGTATGGCTACACCTTC. It is translated as CASSLLGRERYGYTF. The V and J segments used are TRBV27 and TRBJ1-2, with the identity of the D gene unclear. The germline V gene (reference sequence) specifies MNHEY as CDR1 and SMNVEV as CDR2. From cysteine to phenylalanine, the CDR3 is 15 amino acids long. Here the CDR3 DNA is all that survives: 45 bases in frame from base 1. Trimming costs V 1 base and J 5 bases, and their ends lie 14 bases apart.